A single sample gave rise to the 20 T cell receptor beta chains below, sequenced in a study of glioma-infiltrating T cells after dendritic cell vaccination (dated by TCRdb to the mid-2010s). The library was built by means of the immunoSEQ multiplex PCR assay. TCRdb holds this immuneACCESS table with in-frame rearrangements only. Some clones are missing; in checked studies, unresolved V genes explain under half, and the rest has no known cause. The sample profile shows around 10,000 clones; more than 75% of them were found once. The ten top clones hold about 38% of the sample. The sample's time point label, decoded: after dendritic cell vaccination, including at tumor progression/relapse. The source material was blood, sampled after dendritic cell vaccination. The receptors here all came from a human donor with glioblastoma.

The chain couples TRBV2 to TRBJ2-3; a weak D match, TRBD2 (6 bases). CDR3 length: 15 residues. V was shortened by 3 bases and J by 2 bases, with 12 bases between the two germline ends. CDR1 is SNHLY and CDR2 is FYNNEI in the germline V gene. Here the CDR3 DNA reads TGTGCCAGCAGTGAGTCCGGGAGAAACACAGATACGCAGTATTTT. This translates into CASSESGRNTDTQYF. Combining the CDR3 with reference TRBV2 and TRBJ2-3 gives the whole variable domain EPEVTQTPSHQVTQMGQEVILRCVPISNHLYFYWYRQILGQKVEFLVSFYNNEISEKSEIFDDQFSVERPDGSNFTLKIRSTKLEDSAMYFCASSESGRNTDTQYFGPGTRLTVL.

This clone appeared a single time. V gene TRBV4-3 combines with J gene TRBJ2-2; D is possibly TRBD2 (5 bases). Germline loops: CDR1 LGHNA, CDR2 YSLEER. CDR3 length: 15 residues. V was cut by 6 bases and J by 0 bases, with 11 bases left in between. In DNA form, the CDR3 reads TGCGCCAGCAGTCGGGTAGCGCCGAACACCGGGGAGCTGTTTTTT. Protein sequence: CASSRVAPNTGELFF.

The chain is built from TRBV28 and TRBJ2-7; 7 bases match TRBD1. This CDR3 is built from 11 residues. Germline lookup yields CDR1 MDHEN and CDR2 SYDVKM. The CDR3 spells CASSAGGEQYF. The DNA for the CDR3 is TGTGCGAGCTCCGCAGGGGGCGAGCAGTACTTC.

The V call is TRBV4-2, the J call TRBJ2-1, with 11 positions matching TRBD2. J was trimmed by 6 bases and V by 4 bases; bases with no gene match: 11. In germline, CDR1 is LGHNA, CDR2 YNFKEQ. This CDR3 region has 17 residues. DNA for the CDR3: TGTGCCAGCAGCCCCAGAATAGCGGGGGGGGCCTTCAATGAGCAGTTCTTC. Translating it yields CASSPRIAGGAFNEQFF.

In its sample, this clone was seen once. V gene TRBV19 combines with J gene TRBJ2-5; 7 nucleotides match TRBD2. The CDR3 sequence is 16 residues long. Losses at the gene ends were 5 bases for V and 1 base for J; bases not matched to a gene: 10. The germline V gene encodes CDR1 LNHDA and CDR2 SQIVND (reference sequence). CDR3 nucleotide sequence: TGTGCCAGTAGTCGGGACCCCGGGACTACCCAAGAGACCCAGTACTTC. Translation gives CASSRDPGTTQETQYF.

The CDR3 DNA reads TGTGCCATCAGTCTCTATAAGGGGACTAGCCGTACCTACGAGCAGTACTTC. The encoded protein is CAISLYKGTSRTYEQYF. The chain combines TRBV10-3 with TRBJ2-7; 9 bases fit TRBD2. The J segment lost 2 bases and the V segment lost 5 bases, leaving 13 bases of the junction unmatched. CDR1 ENHRY and CDR2 SYGVKD come from the germline V gene. This CDR3 is 17 amino acids long.

The V call is TRBV4-3, the J call TRBJ1-2; D gene ambiguous. The CDR3 loop spans 14 amino acids. Looked up from germline, CDR1 is LGHNA and CDR2 is YSLEER. Trimming shortened V by 4 bases and J by 8 bases, and 17 bases separated the two germline ends. CDR3 sequence: CASSPSSGAWGYTF. The CDR3 DNA reads as TGCGCCAGCAGCCCTAGCTCAGGAGCGTGGGGCTACACCTTC.

The J gene is TRBJ2-2, the V gene TRBV19; the D is unclear. CDR3 length: 10 amino acids. Trimming cost V 10 bases and J 4 bases, with 4 bases left between them. In germline, CDR1 is LNHDA, CDR2 SQIVND (reference sequence). CDR3 coding DNA: TGTGCCACTTTCACCGGGGAGCTGTTTTTT. Encoded protein: CATFTGELFF.

V is TRBV27 and J is TRBJ2-7; D is ambiguous. This CDR3 is 15 amino acids long. Germline CDR1 is MNHEY and CDR2 is SMNVEV (reference sequence). Between the trimmed V and J ends, which lost 2 bases and 7 bases, there was a span of 18 bases. CDR3 amino acids: CASSLLGPELREQYF. The CDR3 coding sequence is TGTGCCAGCAGTTTACTGGGCCCCGAACTTCGGGAGCAGTACTTC.

This clone has more than one count but fewer than ten. The chain is built from TRBV2 and TRBJ1-5; TRBD1 matches 7 bases. Losses at the gene ends were 9 bases for V and 5 bases for J; bases not matched to a gene: 7. Germline CDR1 and CDR2: SNHLY and FYNNEI. This CDR3 contains 13 residues. For the CDR3, the DNA is TGTGCCAGAAGGACAGGAACCGATCAGCCCCAGCATTTT. It codes for CARRTGTDQPQHF.

The chain is built from TRBV9 and TRBJ2-1; maybe TRBD2 (6 bases). V was shortened by 4 bases and J by 2 bases, with 16 bases between the two germline ends. The germline V gene encodes CDR1 SGDLS and CDR2 YYNGEE. CDR3 size: 16 residues. Here the CDR3 reads CASSPPVGGAYNEQFF. The CDR3 bases are TGTGCCAGCAGCCCCCCCGTCGGGGGTGCCTACAATGAGCAGTTCTTC.

This clone was counted a single time. This chain joins TRBV7-3 and TRBJ2-6, with no clear D. Deletions cut 4 bases from V and 2 bases from J, with 9 bases between. The germline V gene has CDR1 SGHTA and CDR2 FQGTGA. There are 15 residues in the CDR3. The CDR3 spells CASSSSIPGANVLTF. CDR3 nucleotides: TGTGCCAGCAGCTCAAGCATTCCTGGGGCCAACGTCCTGACTTTC.

This clone was counted once. The rearrangement links TRBV29-1 to TRBJ2-1; 7 bases are shared with TRBD2. The CDR3 spans 15 residues. Unmatched junction bases numbered 8, after V lost 6 bases and J lost 0 bases. Germline CDR1 is SQVTM and CDR2 is ANQGSEA. The CDR3 bases are TGCAGCGTGGGAGGGACCGGGGGCTCCTACAATGAGCAGTTCTTC. This sequence encodes CSVGGTGGSYNEQFF.

The chain combines TRBV5-4 with TRBJ2-5, with 10 nucleotides matching TRBD1. V gave up 4 bases and J gave up 5 bases; unmatched junction bases: 8. The germline V gene encodes CDR1 SGHNT and CDR2 YYREEE (reference sequence). The CDR3 has 15 residues. For the CDR3, the DNA is TGTGCCAGCAGCCTTGGACAGGGGGAGTGGGAGACCCAGTACTTC. Amino acid sequence: CASSLGQGEWETQYF. The full variable domain, completed using reference TRBV5-4 and TRBJ2-5, is ETGVTQSPTHLIKTRGQQVTLRCSSQSGHNTVSWYQQALGQGPQFIFQYYREEENGRGNFPPRFSGLQFPNYSSELNVNALELDDSALYLCASSLGQGEWETQYFGPGTRLLVL.

This chain joins TRBV6-5 and TRBJ1-5; D gene ambiguous. V shed 6 bases and J shed 6 bases, with 12 bases lying between them. Germline V gene sequence: CDR1 MNHEY, CDR2 SVGAGI. The CDR3 spans 13 residues. The CDR3 spells CASRGGRGQPQHF. CDR3 bases: TGTGCCAGCAGAGGAGGTCGGGGTCAGCCCCAGCATTTT.

V usage is TRBV7-6 and J usage is TRBJ2-1, with TRBD2 matching over 12 bases. V was pared by 4 bases and J by 7 bases, with 8 bases of the junction left unmatched. The CDR3 sequence is 16 residues long. CDR1 SGHVS and CDR2 FNYEAQ come from the germline V gene. The CDR3 DNA sequence: TGTGCCAGCAGCTCCCCCGGGACTAGCGGGTCGAATGAGCAGTTCTTC. It specifies CASSSPGTSGSNEQFF.

Remarks on this clone: Other DNA sequences in the same sample also yield this CDR3. The chain has TRBV29-1 and TRBJ2-2; 8 bases are shared with TRBD2. V lost 4 bases to trimming and J lost 4 bases; unmatched junction nucleotides: 5. From germline, CDR1 is SQVTM and CDR2 ANQGSEA. This CDR3 contains 14 residues. CDR3 bases: TGCAGCGTTGCGGGGGGGCCTGGCACCGGGGAGCTGTTTTTT. Translating gives CSVAGGPGTGELFF.

The chain is built from TRBV4-2 and TRBJ2-2; D uncertain. This CDR3 has 16 amino acids. Trimming pared 0 bases from V and 6 bases from J, leaving 14 bases between. CDR1 is LGHNA and CDR2 is YNFKEQ in the germline V gene. CDR3 in amino acids: CASSQERLQTAGELFF. Here the CDR3 DNA reads TGTGCCAGCAGCCAAGAACGGTTGCAAACCGCCGGGGAGCTGTTTTTT.

The gene calls are TRBV5-1 and TRBJ2-2; tentatively, D is TRBD1 (6 bases). CDR1 is SGHRS, CDR2 YFSETQ, per germline. V was cut by 0 bases and J by 1 base, with 19 bases left in between. CDR3 length: 19 residues. The DNA for the CDR3 is TGCGCCAGCAGCTTGGAATACAGGGATAGGGCGGAGAACACCGGGGAGCTGTTTTTT. Translating it yields CASSLEYRDRAENTGELFF.

The DNA for the CDR3 is TGTGCCAGCAGTCTGATCGGTGGGGCCAACGTCCTGACTTTC. This translates into CASSLIGGANVLTF. The genes are TRBV5-4 and TRBJ2-6; D unresolved. V was pared by 5 bases and J by 3 bases, with 9 bases between. This CDR3 has 14 amino acids. The V gene's germline CDR1 is SGHNT and CDR2 YYREEE (reference sequence). The full variable domain, completed using reference TRBV5-4 and TRBJ2-6, is ETGVTQSPTHLIKTRGQQVTLRCSSQSGHNTVSWYQQALGQGPQFIFQYYREEENGRGNFPPRFSGLQFPNYSSELNVNALELDDSALYLCASSLIGGANVLTFGAGSRLTVL.